The present TCR beta chain was sequenced within a study of shared clonotypes between healthy human individuals (dated by TCRdb to the early 2020s). With regard to the full study: The cohort included a few men and a couple of women between 18 and 49 years of age. Per donor, three plates each were used for CD4 naive and CD4 memory, two for CD8 naive, and one for CD8 memory. To estimate repertoire size and how much clonotype sharing occurs between individuals, the study deeply sequenced the blood TCR repertoires of about five healthy adults. To increase sequencing depth and limit assay-specific biases, different laboratories used diverse techniques to prepare libraries and sequence TCR repertoires. Leukapheresis yielded between about 0.85 and 9.5 billion PBMCs per donor. The full study reports these points: The genetic and exposure-history diversity represented was limited by the small number of donors. Even with the large sequencing depth, rarefaction of the sorted-subset datasets indicated that sequencing was incomplete. When a few donors were compared, the shared fraction of clonotypes was about 5% for naive CD4, around 3.6% for naive CD8, 2% to 2.5% for memory CD4, and less than 0.45% for memory CD8. Sampling was restricted to blood, and TCR repertoires in tissues likely differ from the TCR repertoires found in blood. Pairwise subsampling indicated that sequencing depth was expected to affect the degree of clonotype sharing among donors. Naive subsets generally had larger estimated clonotype richness than memory subsets. Compared with non-shared clonotypes, clonotypes shared by all four sorted-subset donors had higher generation probabilities.

To note about this clone: This receptor's antigen is unknown. No much larger clonotype is one base removed from it; base qualities were not supplied.

In the germline V gene, CDR1 corresponds to KGHSH and CDR2 to LQKENI. V lost 2 bases and J lost 5 bases; the stretch between them is 10 bases long. The CDR3 runs 14 residues from the cysteine to the phenylalanine. The read is trimmed to its CDR3 DNA, 42 bases read in frame from base 1. Healthy HIV-negative adults with no recently reported acute infections or vaccinations were included as donors. All donors were Caucasian adults living in Nashville, Tennessee, USA. CD4+ T cells were enriched by magnetic negative selection; naive cells were then positively selected on CD45RA, and the negative fraction formed the memory subset. Blood was collected by leukapheresis, and PBMCs were isolated by Ficoll-Histopaque density gradient centrifugation and then cryopreserved in liquid nitrogen vapor phase. Analytical flow cytometry was used to check the purity and quantity of each magnetically sorted T cell population. Each sorted fraction had its genomic DNA isolated and then quantified by UV absorbance on a Nanodrop 2000c.

Using the deep immunoSEQ assay, TCR CDR3 regions were amplified from genomic DNA by multiplex PCR. Extracted genomic DNA from each cell subset was distributed evenly across all wells of several immunoSEQ 96-well plates, and each plate was treated as a replicate. For sorted subsets, around 200 ng genomic DNA, equal to 30,000 to 35,000 T cell genomes, was loaded into each replicate PCR. Purified libraries were quantified with a Qubit 3.0 fluorometer, sized on a Bioanalyzer 2100, and re-quantified with the KAPA Library Quantification kit. Each immunoSEQ 96-well plate was sequenced on its own single-read 150-cycle Illumina NextSeq 550 flow cell. As for how the authors treated the data: Because the immunoSEQ output held only junctional sequences and lacked quality scores, the filtering could not match the filtering applied to full-length reads. To assign V/J genes and CDR3, sequences were annotated against IMGT germline references using PyIR, a Python wrapper for IgBLAST v1.9. Any read was removed if the V/J assignment was weak (E-value above 1e-6), the CDR3 was missing, or the read contained stop codons, out-of-frame junctions, or ambiguous translated residues. V3J clonotypes were defined as sequences sharing the same inferred V gene, J gene, and CDR3 amino acid sequence. Percentage overlap between repertoires was computed as shared unique clonotypes divided by the size of the smaller repertoire. RTK rarefaction, the Chao1 estimator, and Recon v2.1 estimates of unobserved clonotypes were used to assess repertoire richness. Generation probabilities for all TCRbeta clonotypes obtained by the gDNA method from a few donors were computed using OLGA. The table comes from immuneACCESS by way of TCRdb, which keeps in-frame sequences with V and J called. Part of the clones is missing from these tables; in studies checked, under half for an unresolved V gene and the rest for unknown reasons. V and J calls and clone size follow that table, whereas D and trimming were derived from the DNA. This sample gives 300,000 or so clones in total; around 74% of them show up just once. The ten largest clones take up 10% of the sample.

The clonotype originates from a man aged 25-40 years in good health. Material: memory CD4+ T cells sorted from blood. The cell subset or site label here, explained by the study, means: CD45RA-negative fraction. The chain employs TRBV18 and TRBJ1-5, and perhaps TRBD1 as D gene, on 5 matching bases. The CDR3 has the sequence CASSPGHGDQPQHF. The DNA is as follows: TGTGCCAGCTCACCAGGACACGGAGATCAGCCCCAGCATTTT.